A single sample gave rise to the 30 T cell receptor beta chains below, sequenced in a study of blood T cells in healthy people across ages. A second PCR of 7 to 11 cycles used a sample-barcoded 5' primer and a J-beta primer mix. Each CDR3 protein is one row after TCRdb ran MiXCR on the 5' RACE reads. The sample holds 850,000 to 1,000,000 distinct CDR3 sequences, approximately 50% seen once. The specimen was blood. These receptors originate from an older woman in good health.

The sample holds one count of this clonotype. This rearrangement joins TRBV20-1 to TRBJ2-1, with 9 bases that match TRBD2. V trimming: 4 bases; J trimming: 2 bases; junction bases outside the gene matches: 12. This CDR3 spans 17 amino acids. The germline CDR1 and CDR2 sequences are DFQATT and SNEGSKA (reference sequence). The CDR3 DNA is TGCAGTGCTAAGTTTCCTTTTAGCGGGGGAGCCTACAATGAGCAGTTCTTC. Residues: CSAKFPFSGGAYNEQFF.

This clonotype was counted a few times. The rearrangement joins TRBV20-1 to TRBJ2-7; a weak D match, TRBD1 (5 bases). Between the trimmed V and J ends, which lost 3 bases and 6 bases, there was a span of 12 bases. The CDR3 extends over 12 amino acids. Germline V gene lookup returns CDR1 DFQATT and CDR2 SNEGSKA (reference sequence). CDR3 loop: CSARGGAGEQYF. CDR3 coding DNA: TGCAGTGCTAGGGGTGGGGCCGGCGAGCAGTACTTC.

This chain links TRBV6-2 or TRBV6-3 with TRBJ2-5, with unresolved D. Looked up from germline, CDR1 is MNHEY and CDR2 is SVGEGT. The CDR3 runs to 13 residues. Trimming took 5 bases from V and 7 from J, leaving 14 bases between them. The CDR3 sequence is CASSDPPGGTQYF. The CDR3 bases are TGTGCCAGCAGTGACCCGCCGGGTGGGACCCAGTACTTC.

CDR3 residues: CASSPGMGPGQGADEAFF. DNA for the CDR3: TGTGCCAGCAGCCCAGGGATGGGTCCGGGACAGGGGGCCGATGAAGCTTTCTTT. The chain links TRBV9 to TRBJ1-1; 12 bases match TRBD1. This CDR3 has 18 residues. CDR1 is SGDLS, CDR2 YYNGEE, per germline. Germline trimming cut 4 bases from V and 7 bases from J; bases unmatched to any gene: 17.

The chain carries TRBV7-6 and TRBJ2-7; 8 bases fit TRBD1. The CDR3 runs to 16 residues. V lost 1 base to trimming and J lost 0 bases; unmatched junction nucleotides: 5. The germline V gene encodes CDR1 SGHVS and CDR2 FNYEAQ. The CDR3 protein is CASSLDSGGASYEQYF. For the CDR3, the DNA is TGTGCCAGCAGCTTAGATTCAGGGGGCGCCTCCTACGAGCAGTACTTC.

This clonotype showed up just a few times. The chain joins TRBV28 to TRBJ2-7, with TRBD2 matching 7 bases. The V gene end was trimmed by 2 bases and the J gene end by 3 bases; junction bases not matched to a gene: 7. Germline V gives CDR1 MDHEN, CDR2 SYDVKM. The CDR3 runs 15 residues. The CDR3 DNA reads TGTGCCAGCAGTTTACGGGCTAGCGGACACTACGAGCAGTACTTC. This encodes CASSLRASGHYEQYF.

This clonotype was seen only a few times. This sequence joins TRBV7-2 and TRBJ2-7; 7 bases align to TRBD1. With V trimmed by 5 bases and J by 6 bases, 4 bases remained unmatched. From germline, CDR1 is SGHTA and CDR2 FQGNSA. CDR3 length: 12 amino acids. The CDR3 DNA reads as TGTGCCAGCAGCCCGACAGGGAGCGAGCAGTACTTC. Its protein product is CASSPTGSEQYF.

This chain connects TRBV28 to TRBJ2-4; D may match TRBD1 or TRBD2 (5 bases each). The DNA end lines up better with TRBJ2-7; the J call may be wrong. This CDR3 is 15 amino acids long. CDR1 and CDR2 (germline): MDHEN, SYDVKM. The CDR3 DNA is TGTGCCAGCAGTTTATTCGGGACCTACTACTACGAGCAGTACTTC. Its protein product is CASSLFGTYYYEQYF.

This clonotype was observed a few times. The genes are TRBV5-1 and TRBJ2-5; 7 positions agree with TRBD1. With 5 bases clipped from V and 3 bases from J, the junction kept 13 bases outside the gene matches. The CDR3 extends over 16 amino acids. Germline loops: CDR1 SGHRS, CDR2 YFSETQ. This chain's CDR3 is CASSYPFDRVEETQYF. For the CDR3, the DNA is TGCGCCAGCAGTTACCCGTTCGACAGGGTAGAAGAGACCCAGTACTTC.

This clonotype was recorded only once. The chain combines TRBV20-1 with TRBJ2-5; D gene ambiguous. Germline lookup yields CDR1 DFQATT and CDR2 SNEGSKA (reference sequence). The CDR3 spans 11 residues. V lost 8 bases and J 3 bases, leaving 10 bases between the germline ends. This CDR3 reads CSRIGKETQYF. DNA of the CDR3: TGCAGTAGGATAGGGAAAGAGACCCAGTACTTC.

CDR3 loop: CASTITGNQETQYF. CDR3 DNA: TGTGCCAGCACCATCACAGGGAACCAAGAGACCCAGTACTTC. V is TRBV5-5 and J is TRBJ2-5; possible D gene TRBD1, 6 bases. Per germline, CDR1 SGHKS and CDR2 YYEKEE (reference sequence). The CDR3 runs 14 residues. Trimming left V 6 bases short and J 0 bases short, with 12 bases between.

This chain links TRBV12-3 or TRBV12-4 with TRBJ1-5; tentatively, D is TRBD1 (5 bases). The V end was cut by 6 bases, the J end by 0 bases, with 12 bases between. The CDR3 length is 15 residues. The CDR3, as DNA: TGTGCCAGCAGCCGACAGTTCTATAGCAATCAGCCCCAGCATTTT. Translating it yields CASSRQFYSNQPQHF.

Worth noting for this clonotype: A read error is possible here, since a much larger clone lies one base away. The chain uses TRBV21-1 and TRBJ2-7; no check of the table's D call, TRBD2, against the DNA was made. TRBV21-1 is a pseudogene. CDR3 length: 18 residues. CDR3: CASRPKGERGPIEYEQYF. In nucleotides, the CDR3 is TGTGCCAGCAGGCCAAAAGGGGAGCGGGGACCTATCGAATACGAGCAGTACTTC.

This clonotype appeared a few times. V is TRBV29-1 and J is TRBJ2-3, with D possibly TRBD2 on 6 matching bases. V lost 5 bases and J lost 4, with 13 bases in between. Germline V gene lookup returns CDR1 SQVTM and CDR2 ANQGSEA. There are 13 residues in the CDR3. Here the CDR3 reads CSVSEGGPDTQYF. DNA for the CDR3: TGCAGCGTTTCGGAGGGAGGTCCAGATACGCAGTATTTT.

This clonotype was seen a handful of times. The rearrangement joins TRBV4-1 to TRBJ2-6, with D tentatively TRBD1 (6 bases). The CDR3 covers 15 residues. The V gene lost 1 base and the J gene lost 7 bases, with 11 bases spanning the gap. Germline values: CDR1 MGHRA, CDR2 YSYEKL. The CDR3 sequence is CASSQVRDTANVLTF. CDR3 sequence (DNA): TGCGCCAGCAGCCAAGTGAGGGACACCGCCAACGTCCTGACTTTC.

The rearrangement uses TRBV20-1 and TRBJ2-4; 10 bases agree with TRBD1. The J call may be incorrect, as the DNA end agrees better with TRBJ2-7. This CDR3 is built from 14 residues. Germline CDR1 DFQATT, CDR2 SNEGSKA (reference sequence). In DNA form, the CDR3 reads TGCAGTGCAAACCCGGGACAGGGGATTCACGAGCAGTACTTC. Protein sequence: CSANPGQGIHEQYF.

The CDR3 is CASSLTRSQETQYF. The CDR3 DNA sequence: TGTGCCAGCAGCTTAACACGTAGCCAAGAGACCCAGTACTTC. This rearrangement joins TRBV7-2 to TRBJ2-5, with unresolved D. The V gene lost 2 bases and the J gene lost 1 base, with 8 bases spanning the gap. Germline V CDR1 and CDR2: SGHTA, FQGNSA. The CDR3 has 14 amino acids.

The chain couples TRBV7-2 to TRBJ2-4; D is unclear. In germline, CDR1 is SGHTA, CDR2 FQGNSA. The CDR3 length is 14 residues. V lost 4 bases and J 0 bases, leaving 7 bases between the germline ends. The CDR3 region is CASSSALAKNIQYF. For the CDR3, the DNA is TGTGCCAGCAGCTCCGCACTAGCCAAAAACATTCAGTACTTC.

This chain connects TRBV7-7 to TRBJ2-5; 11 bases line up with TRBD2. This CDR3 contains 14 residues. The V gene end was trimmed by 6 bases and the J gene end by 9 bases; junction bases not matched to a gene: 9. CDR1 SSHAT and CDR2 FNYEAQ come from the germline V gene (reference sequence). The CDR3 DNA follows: TGTGCCAGCAGTACTAGCGGGAGCAGTGAGTCCCAGTACTTC. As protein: CASSTSGSSESQYF.

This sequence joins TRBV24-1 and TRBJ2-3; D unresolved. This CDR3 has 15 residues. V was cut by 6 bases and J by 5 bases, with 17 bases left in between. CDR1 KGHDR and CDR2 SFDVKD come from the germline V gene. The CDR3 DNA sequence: TGTGCCACCAGTCGAGGACGGAGCCAAGGAGATACGCAGTATTTT. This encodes CATSRGRSQGDTQYF.

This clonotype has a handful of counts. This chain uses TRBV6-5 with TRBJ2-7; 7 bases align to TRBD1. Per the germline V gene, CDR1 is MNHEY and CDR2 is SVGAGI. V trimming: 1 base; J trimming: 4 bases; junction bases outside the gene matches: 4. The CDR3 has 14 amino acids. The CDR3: CASSYLNRGYEQYF. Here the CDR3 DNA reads TGTGCCAGCAGTTACTTGAACAGGGGATACGAGCAGTACTTC.

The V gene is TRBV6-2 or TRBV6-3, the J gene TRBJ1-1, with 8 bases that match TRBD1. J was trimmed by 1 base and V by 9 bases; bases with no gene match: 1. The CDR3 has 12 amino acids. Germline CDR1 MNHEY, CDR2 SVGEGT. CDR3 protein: CASDRGNTEAFF. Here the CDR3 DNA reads TGTGCCAGTGACAGGGGGAACACTGAAGCTTTCTTT.

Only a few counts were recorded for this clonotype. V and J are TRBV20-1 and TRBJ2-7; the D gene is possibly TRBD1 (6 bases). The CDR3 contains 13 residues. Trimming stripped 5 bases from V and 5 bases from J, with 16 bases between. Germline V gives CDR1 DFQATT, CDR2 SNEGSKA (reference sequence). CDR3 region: CSADPGAVNEQYF. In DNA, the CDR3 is TGCAGTGCTGACCCAGGGGCAGTCAACGAGCAGTACTTC.

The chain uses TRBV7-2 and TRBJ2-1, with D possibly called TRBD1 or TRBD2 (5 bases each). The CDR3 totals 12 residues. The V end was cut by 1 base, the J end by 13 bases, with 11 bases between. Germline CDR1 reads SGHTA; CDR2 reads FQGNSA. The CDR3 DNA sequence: TGTGCCAGCAGCTTAGACCCAGGGACCCAGTTCTTC. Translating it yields CASSLDPGTQFF. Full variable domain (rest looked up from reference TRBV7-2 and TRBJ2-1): GAGVSQSPSNKVTEKGKDVELRCDPISGHTALYWYRQSLGQGLEFLIYFQGNSAPDKSGLPSDRFSAERTGGSVSTLTIQRTQQEDSAVYLCASSLDPGTQFFGPGTRLTVL.

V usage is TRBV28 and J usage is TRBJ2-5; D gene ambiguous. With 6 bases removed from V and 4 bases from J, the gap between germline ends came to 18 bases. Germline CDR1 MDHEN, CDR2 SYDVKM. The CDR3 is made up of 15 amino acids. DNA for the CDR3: TGTGCCAGCAGCACGCTAGGGAAGATGGTAGAGACCCAGTACTTC. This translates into CASSTLGKMVETQYF. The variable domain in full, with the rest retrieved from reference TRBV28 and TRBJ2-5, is DVKVTQSSRYLVKRTGEKVFLECVQDMDHENMFWYRQDPGLGLRLIYFSYDVKMKEKGDIPEGYSVSREKKERFSLILESASTNQTSMYLCASSTLGKMVETQYFGPGTRLLVL.

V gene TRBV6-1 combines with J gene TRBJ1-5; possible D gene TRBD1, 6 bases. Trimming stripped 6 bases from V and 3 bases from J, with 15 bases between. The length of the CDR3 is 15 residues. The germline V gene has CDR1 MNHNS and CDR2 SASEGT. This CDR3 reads CASSPSGALNQPQHF. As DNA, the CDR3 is TGTGCCAGCAGCCCTTCGGGGGCCCTCAATCAGCCCCAGCATTTT.

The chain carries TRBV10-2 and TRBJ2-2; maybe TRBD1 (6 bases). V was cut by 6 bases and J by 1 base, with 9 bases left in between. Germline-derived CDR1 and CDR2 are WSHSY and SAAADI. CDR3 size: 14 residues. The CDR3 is CASRGTLNTGELFF. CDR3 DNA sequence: TGCGCCAGCAGAGGGACATTGAACACCGGGGAGCTGTTTTTT.

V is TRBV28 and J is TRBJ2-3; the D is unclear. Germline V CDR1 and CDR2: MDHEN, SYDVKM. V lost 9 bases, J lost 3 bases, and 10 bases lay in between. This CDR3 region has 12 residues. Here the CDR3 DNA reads TGTGCCAGTAGAATTGGGACAGATACGCAGTATTTT. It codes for CASRIGTDTQYF.

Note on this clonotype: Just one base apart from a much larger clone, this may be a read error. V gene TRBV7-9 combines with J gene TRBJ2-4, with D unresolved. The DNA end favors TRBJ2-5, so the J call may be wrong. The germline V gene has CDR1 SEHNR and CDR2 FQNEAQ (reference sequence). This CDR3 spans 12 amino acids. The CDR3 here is CASQALGKTQYF. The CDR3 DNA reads TGTGCCAGTCAGGCTCTGGGCAAGACCCAGTACTTC.

For the CDR3, the DNA is TGTGCCAGCACCCAGTCTGGTCAGCCCCAGCATTTT. Its translation: CASTQSGQPQHF. The chain carries TRBV28 and TRBJ1-5; D gene uncertain. CDR3 length equals 12 residues. Trimming cost V 7 bases and J 6 bases, with 10 bases left between them. Germline-derived CDR1 and CDR2 are MDHEN and SYDVKM. Combining the CDR3 with reference TRBV28 and TRBJ1-5 gives the whole variable domain DVKVTQSSRYLVKRTGEKVFLECVQDMDHENMFWYRQDPGLGLRLIYFSYDVKMKEKGDIPEGYSVSREKKERFSLILESASTNQTSMYLCASTQSGQPQHFGDGTRLSIL.